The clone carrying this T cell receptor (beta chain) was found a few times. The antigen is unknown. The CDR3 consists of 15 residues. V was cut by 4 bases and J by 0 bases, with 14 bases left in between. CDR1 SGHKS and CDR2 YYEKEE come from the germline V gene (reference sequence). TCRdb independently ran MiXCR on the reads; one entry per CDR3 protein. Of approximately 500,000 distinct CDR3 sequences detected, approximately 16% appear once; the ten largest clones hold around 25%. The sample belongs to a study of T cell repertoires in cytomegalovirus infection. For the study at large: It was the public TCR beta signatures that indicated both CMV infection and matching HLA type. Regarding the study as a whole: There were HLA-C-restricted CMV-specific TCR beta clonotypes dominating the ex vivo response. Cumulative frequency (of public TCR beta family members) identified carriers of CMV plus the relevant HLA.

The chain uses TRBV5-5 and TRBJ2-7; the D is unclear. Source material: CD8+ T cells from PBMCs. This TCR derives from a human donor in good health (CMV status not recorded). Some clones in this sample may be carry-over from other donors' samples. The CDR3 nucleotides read TGTGCCAGCAGCCCCCCGAGAGCCTCCTCCTACGAGCAGTACTTC. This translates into CASSPPRASSYEQYF.